The clone carrying this TCR beta chain came up many times. The antigen is undetermined. A read error may account for a junction end that differs from germline. CDR3 length: 14 residues. The data derive from a study of blood T cells in healthy people across ages. Study summary: Every two T cells gave about one barcoded beta molecule via template switching.

Primers used in a second PCR of about 7 to 12 cycles were a sample-barcoded 5' primer and a J-beta primer mix. Unique molecular identifiers of 12 random nucleotides labeled each cDNA. MiXCR, run by TCRdb on the 5' RACE reads, gives a single entry per CDR3 protein. This table has some 1.6 million distinct CDR3 sequences, about 31% appearing once. Study-wide points: Roughly linearly, TCR beta diversity per million T cells fell as age increased. Comparison with aged donors showed that long-lived donors had more naive CD4+ cells and higher diversity.

Sequencing was performed on blood. This chain links TRBV12-3 or TRBV12-4 with TRBJ1-1; D is perhaps TRBD1 (6 bases). This TCR was sampled from a woman under 40 in good health. The CDR3 spells CASSPGQQNTEAFF. The DNA for the CDR3 is TGCGCCAGCAGCCCGGGACAACAGAACACTGAAGCTTTCTTT.